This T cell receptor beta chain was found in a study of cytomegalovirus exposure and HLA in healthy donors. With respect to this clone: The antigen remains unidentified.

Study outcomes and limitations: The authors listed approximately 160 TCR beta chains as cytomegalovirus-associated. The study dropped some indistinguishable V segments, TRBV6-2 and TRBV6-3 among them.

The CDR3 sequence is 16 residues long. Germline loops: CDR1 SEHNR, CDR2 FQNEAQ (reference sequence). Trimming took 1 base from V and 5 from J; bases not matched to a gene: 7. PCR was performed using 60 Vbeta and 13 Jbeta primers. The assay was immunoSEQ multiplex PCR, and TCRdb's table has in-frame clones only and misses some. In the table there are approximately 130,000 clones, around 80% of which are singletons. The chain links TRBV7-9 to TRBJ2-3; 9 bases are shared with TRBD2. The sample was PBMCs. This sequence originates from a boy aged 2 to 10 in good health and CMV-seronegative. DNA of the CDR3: TGTGCCAGCAGCTTAGGGGCGGGAGGGCCCGGAGATACGCAGTATTTT. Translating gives CASSLGAGGPGDTQYF.